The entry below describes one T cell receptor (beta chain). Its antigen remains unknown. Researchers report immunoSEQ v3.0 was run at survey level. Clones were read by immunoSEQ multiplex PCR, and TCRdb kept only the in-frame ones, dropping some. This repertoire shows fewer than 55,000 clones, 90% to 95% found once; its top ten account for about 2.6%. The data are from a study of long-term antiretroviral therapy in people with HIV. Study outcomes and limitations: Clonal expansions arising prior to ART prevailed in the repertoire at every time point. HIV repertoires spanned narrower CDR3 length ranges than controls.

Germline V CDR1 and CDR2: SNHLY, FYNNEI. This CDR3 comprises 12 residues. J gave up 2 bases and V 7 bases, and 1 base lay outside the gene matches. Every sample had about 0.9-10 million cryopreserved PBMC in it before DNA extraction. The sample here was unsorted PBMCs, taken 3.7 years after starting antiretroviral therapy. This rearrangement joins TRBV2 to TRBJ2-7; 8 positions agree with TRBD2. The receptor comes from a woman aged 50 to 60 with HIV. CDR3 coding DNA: TGTGCCAGCAACGGGGGGGCCTACGAGCAGTACTTC. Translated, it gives CASNGGAYEQYF.